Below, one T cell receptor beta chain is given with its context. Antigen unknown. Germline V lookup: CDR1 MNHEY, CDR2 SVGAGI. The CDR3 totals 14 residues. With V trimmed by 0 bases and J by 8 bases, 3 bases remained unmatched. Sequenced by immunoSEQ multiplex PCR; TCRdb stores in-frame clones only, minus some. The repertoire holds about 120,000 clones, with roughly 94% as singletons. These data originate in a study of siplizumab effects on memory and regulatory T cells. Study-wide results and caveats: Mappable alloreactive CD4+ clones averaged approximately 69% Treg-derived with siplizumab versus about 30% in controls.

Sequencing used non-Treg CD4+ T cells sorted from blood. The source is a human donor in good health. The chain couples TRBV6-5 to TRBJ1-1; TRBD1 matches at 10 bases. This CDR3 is CASSYSGTGDEAFF. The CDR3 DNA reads TGTGCCAGCAGTTACTCCGGGACAGGGGACGAAGCTTTCTTT.